This is a list of T cell receptor beta chains from one sample in a study of cytotoxic CD8 clonotypes in ibrutinib-treated CLL. The table came from immunoSEQ multiplex PCR; TCRdb's copy has only in-frame clones and leaves some out. The table lists approximately 330,000 clones, about 80% of them singletons. The sequencing used PBMCs, collected before ibrutinib treatment. The receptor set was obtained from a human donor with chronic lymphocytic leukemia. The conserved cysteine and the conserved F or W are not part of the CDR3 here. Rows may omit the clone size; those that give it use once, few, many or a size class.

>NA|12|TRBV18
ASSRQGADNEQF
>NA|14|TRBV6-6
ASRNGDSGITDTQY
>once|11|TRBV7-9
ASSLVETYEQY
>NA|13|TRBV10-3
AISESGLAYNEQF
>NA|12|TRBV7-6
ASGASGWTDTQY
>NA|11|TRBV27
ASSPSGANVLT
>NA|11|TRBV7-6
ASSLGETSSYT
>NA|11|TRBV5-1
ASSLNTDNEQF
>NA|12|TRBV11-2
ASSPSGPYNEQF
>NA|15|TRBV27
ASSLFISGSSYNEQF
>NA|14|TRBV11-2
ASSRGTASSGNTIY
>NA|14|TRBV5-4
ASNTRRLAENNEQF
>NA|13|TRBV10-3
AISDRTKYQETQY